This T cell receptor beta chain stems from a study of response to subunit inactivated influenza vaccine (dated 2018 in TCRdb). General notes on the study: The study used deep quantitative T cell receptor repertoire profiling to track responses to a trivalent subunit inactivated influenza vaccine.

In the case of this clonotype: Its antigen remains undetermined. Per-base quality was not reported, and no clone a single base away is much larger than it.

The CDR3 has 15 amino acids, counting the end cysteine and phenylalanine. Only the CDR3 part of the read is kept: 45 bases, read in frame from the first base. From the germline V gene (reference sequence), CDR1 is GTSNPN and CDR2 is SVGIG. V drops 1 base and J drops 6 bases, leaving 15 bases in between. The library was produced with RT-PCR. Data came from an Illumina HiSeq 2500. TCRdb took the public reads, trimmed them with fastp at Q25, ran MiXCR for clone calling and kept in-frame beta chains. One record per CDR3 amino acid sequence lists the most common genes and DNA. The sample yields over 800,000 distinct CDR3 sequences; around 21% were counted once. The ten largest clones represent roughly 10% of the sample. Study-wide findings and limitations: The authors proposed that each seasonal influenza vaccination may bring in only a limited number of new T cells.

The clonotype comes from a man aged 45-65 years who received an inactivated influenza vaccine. Donor details come from another sample of the same person, matched by shared clones. The rearranged segments are TRBV30 and TRBJ1-4; the D gene is unclear. The specimen was PBMCs from blood, collected 4 to 6 days after vaccination. The sequence in DNA is TGTGCCTGGAGTGAGCGTGCAGACTCCTATGAAAAACTGTTTTTT. This translates into CAWSERADSYEKLFF.